These T cell receptor beta chains were read from a single sample in a study of T cell changes during pregnancy in multiple sclerosis. Data came from immunoSEQ multiplex PCR; TCRdb stores just in-frame clones and leaves some out. Here the sample spans approximately 63,000 clones, almost 95% being singletons. The source was peripheral blood, collected in the third trimester of pregnancy. The receptors here all came from a female donor in good health, enrolled as a control in a pregnancy study. Each CDR3 is given with its conserved first and last residue. A D gene is named only where the DNA matches it firmly. Some rows mark clone size as missing; the rest say once, few, many or name a class of expanded clone.

v_gene	abundance	d_gene	j_gene	CDR3aa	CDR3nt
TRBV5-1	NA	NA	TRBJ2-2	CASSLGTATGELFF	TGCGCCAGCAGCTTGGGGACTGCCACCGGGGAGCTGTTTTTT
TRBV5-6	NA	TRBD1	TRBJ2-3	CASSWGTGGTDTQYF	TGTGCCAGCAGCTGGGGGACAGGGGGCACAGATACGCAGTATTTT
TRBV4-1	NA	TRBD2	TRBJ2-2	CASSQGLAGTPNTGELFF	TGCGCCAGCAGCCAGGGACTAGCGGGGACCCCGAACACCGGGGAGCTGTTTTTT
TRBV6-5	NA	TRBD1	TRBJ1-1	CASSYSKGGTAFF	TGTGCCAGCAGTTACTCGAAAGGGGGCACAGCTTTCTTT
TRBV28	few	NA	TRBJ1-3	CASSAEWAGNTIYF	TGTGCCAGCAGTGCGGAATGGGCTGGAAACACCATATATTTT
TRBV28	NA	NA	TRBJ2-7	CASSFISYEQYF	TGTGCCAGCAGTTTTATATCCTACGAGCAGTACTTC
TRBV9	NA	NA	TRBJ1-1	CASSVGVELVGVNTEAFF	TGTGCCAGCAGCGTTGGGGTCGAATTAGTAGGGGTGAACACTGAAGCTTTCTTT
TRBV7-2	NA	NA	TRBJ2-7	CASSLNPAYEQYF	TGTGCCAGCAGCTTAAACCCGGCCTACGAGCAGTACTTC
TRBV10-3	NA	TRBD2	TRBJ2-1	CAISGTSRINEQFF	TGTGCCATCAGTGGGACTAGTCGTATCAATGAGCAGTTCTTC
TRBV19	NA	TRBD1	TRBJ1-5	CASRPGTGVGQPQHF	TGTGCCAGTAGGCCGGGGACAGGGGTGGGACAGCCCCAGCATTTT
TRBV7-8	NA	NA	TRBJ2-7	CASSGRTGRSSSYEQYF	TGTGCCAGCAGCGGGAGGACTGGCAGGTCGAGCTCCTACGAGCAGTACTTC
TRBV29-1	NA	TRBD2	TRBJ2-5	CSVSVLAGVGETQYF	TGCAGCGTCTCGGTCCTAGCGGGAGTTGGTGAGACCCAGTACTTC
TRBV23-1	NA	NA	TRBJ2-2	CASSQGEKPGQDTGELFF	TGCGCCAGCAGTCAAGGGGAGAAACCCGGCCAAGACACCGGGGAGCTGTTTTTT
TRBV2	few	NA	TRBJ2-5	CASTRSEPGLTQETQYF	TGTGCCAGCACCCGGTCCGAGCCGGGACTGACTCAAGAGACCCAGTACTTC
TRBV27	NA	NA	TRBJ2-1	CASSLEPSHEQFF	TGTGCCAGCAGTTTAGAGCCCTCCCATGAGCAGTTCTTC
TRBV5-1	NA	NA	TRBJ2-2	CASRWPENTGELFF	TGCGCCAGCAGATGGCCAGAGAACACCGGGGAGCTGTTTTTT
TRBV19	NA	TRBD2	TRBJ2-3	CASSILAGVGADTQYF	TGTGCCAGTAGTATCCTAGCGGGAGTCGGGGCAGATACGCAGTATTTT
TRBV29-1	NA	TRBD2	TRBJ2-4	CSVTGLAENIQYF	TGCAGCGTAACGGGACTAGCAGAAAACATTCAGTACTTC
TRBV5-1	NA	NA	TRBJ2-3	CASSLVSSESLDTQYF	TGCGCCAGCAGCTTGGTATCTAGCGAGTCGCTGGATACGCAGTATTTT
TRBV7-3	NA	TRBD2	TRBJ2-7	CASSPSSGSYEQYF	TGTGCCAGCAGCCCGTCTAGCGGGAGTTACGAGCAGTACTTC
TRBV2	NA	TRBD1	TRBJ1-2	CASSGQGKAYGYTF	TGTGCCAGCAGTGGACAGGGAAAGGCCTATGGCTACACCTTC
TRBV7-2	NA	NA	TRBJ2-3	CASSTFTDTQYF	TGTGCCAGCAGCACATTCACAGATACGCAGTATTTT
TRBV7-2	NA	TRBD2	TRBJ2-7	CASSLGTRTYEQYF	TGTGCCAGCAGCCTAGGGACTAGGACCTACGAGCAGTACTTC
TRBV5-5	NA	TRBD1	TRBJ2-7	CASRPGQLDEQYF	TGTGCCAGCAGGCCGGGACAGTTGGACGAGCAGTACTTC
TRBV27	NA	NA	TRBJ1-1	CASSEYTGNTEAFF	TGTGCCAGCAGTGAATATACGGGGAACACTGAAGCTTTCTTT
TRBV6-6	NA	NA	TRBJ1-2	CASSPPRDIPGGYTF	TGTGCCAGCAGTCCCCCTCGTGATATCCCCGGGGGCTACACCTTC
TRBV5-5	NA	NA	TRBJ1-2	CASSLQGVNYGYTF	TGTGCCAGCAGCCTACAAGGGGTGAACTATGGCTACACCTTC
TRBV25-1	NA	TRBD1	TRBJ1-2	CASQGQGASGYGYTF	TGTGCCAGCCAAGGACAGGGGGCATCAGGCTATGGCTACACCTTC
TRBV4-2	NA	NA	TRBJ2-3	CASSQARSTDTQYF	TGTGCCAGCAGCCAAGCCCGGAGCACAGATACGCAGTATTTT
TRBV30	NA	TRBD1	TRBJ1-4	CAWSPPGGWYLFF	TGTGCCTGGAGTCCGCCAGGGGGTTGGTACCTGTTTTTT
TRBV7-2	NA	TRBD1	TRBJ1-5	CASRSTGIGNQPQHF	TGTGCCAGCAGATCGACAGGGATTGGCAATCAGCCCCAGCATTTT
TRBV18	NA	TRBD1	TRBJ1-4	CASSPAGGSSGTNEKLFF	TGTGCCAGCTCACCAGCAGGGGGCTCCTCGGGGACTAATGAAAAACTGTTTTTT
TRBV30	NA	NA	TRBJ1-2	CAWTGANYGYTF	TGTGCCTGGACAGGGGCTAACTATGGCTACACCTTC
TRBV4-1	NA	NA	TRBJ2-3	CASSQVKGGGYYAADTQYF	TGCGCCAGCAGCCAAGTTAAGGGGGGGGGATACTATGCTGCAGATACGCAGTATTTT
TRBV6-1	NA	NA	TRBJ1-2	CASSEGADYGYTF	TGTGCCAGCAGTGAGGGGGCTGACTATGGCTACACCTTC
TRBV11-3	NA	NA	TRBJ1-1	CASSLDRNTEAFF	TGTGCCAGCAGCTTAGATCGGAACACTGAAGCTTTCTTT
TRBV7-8	NA	TRBD1	TRBJ1-2	CASSRGTVNYGYTF	TGTGCCAGCAGCCGAGGGACAGTTAACTATGGCTACACCTTC
TRBV5-8	NA	TRBD1	TRBJ1-2	CASSPGTGAGYTF	TGTGCCAGCAGCCCCGGGACAGGAGCCGGCTACACCTTC
TRBV6-4	NA	NA	TRBJ2-3	CASSDLGGSRADTQYF	TGTGCCAGCAGTGACTTAGGAGGATCTAGAGCAGATACGCAGTATTTT
TRBV6-8	once	NA	TRBJ2-7	CASSYSISGSSYEQYF	TGTGCCAGCAGTTACTCGATAAGTGGGAGCTCCTACGAGCAGTACTTC
TRBV9	NA	NA	TRBJ1-1	CASSVVQANTEAFF	TGTGCCAGCAGCGTAGTACAGGCGAACACTGAAGCTTTCTTT
TRBV7-9	once	TRBD1	TRBJ2-7	CASSLPQGAYEQYF	TGTGCCAGCAGCCTACCCCAGGGGGCCTACGAGCAGTACTTC
TRBV10-1	NA	TRBD2	TRBJ2-2	CASSWRGTGELFF	TGCGCCAGCAGTTGGCGGGGGACCGGGGAGCTGTTTTTT
TRBV6-5	NA	TRBD2	TRBJ2-1	CATRTSGVNEQFF	TGTGCCACCAGGACTAGCGGGGTCAATGAGCAGTTCTTC
TRBV12-5	NA	NA	TRBJ2-5	CASGLVLGIRGETQYF	TGTGCTAGTGGTTTGGTGTTAGGGATCAGGGGAGAGACCCAGTACTTC
TRBV4-2	NA	NA	TRBJ1-1	CASSTGTLYGEAFF	TGTGCCAGCAGCACGGGGACTCTCTACGGTGAAGCTTTCTTT
TRBV4-2	once	NA	TRBJ1-5	CASSQEGIRGSASNQPQHF	TGTGCCAGCAGCCAAGAGGGGATCAGGGGTTCTGCCTCAAATCAGCCCCAGCATTTT
TRBV19	NA	NA	TRBJ1-1	CASSIVGGKAFF	TGTGCCAGTAGTATAGTAGGCGGGAAAGCTTTCTTT
TRBV4-3	NA	TRBD2	TRBJ2-7	CASSRGASGYEQYF	TGCGCCAGCAGCCGCGGGGCTAGCGGCTACGAGCAGTACTTC
TRBV5-6	NA	NA	TRBJ1-2	CASSLADYGYTF	TGTGCCAGCAGCTTGGCGGACTATGGCTACACCTTC
TRBV28	once	TRBD1	TRBJ1-1	CASMRQGLTEAFF	TGTGCCAGCATGAGACAGGGCCTCACTGAAGCTTTCTTT